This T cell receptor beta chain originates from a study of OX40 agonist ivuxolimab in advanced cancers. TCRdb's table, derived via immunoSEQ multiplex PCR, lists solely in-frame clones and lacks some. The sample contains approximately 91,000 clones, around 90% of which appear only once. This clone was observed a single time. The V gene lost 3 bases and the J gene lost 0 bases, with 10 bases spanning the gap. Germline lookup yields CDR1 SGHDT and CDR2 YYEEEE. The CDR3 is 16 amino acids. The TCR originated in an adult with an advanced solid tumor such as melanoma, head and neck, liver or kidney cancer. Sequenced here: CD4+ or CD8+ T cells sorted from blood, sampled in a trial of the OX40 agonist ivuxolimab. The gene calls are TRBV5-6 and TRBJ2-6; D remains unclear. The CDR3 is CASSYAALSGANVLTF. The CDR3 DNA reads TGTGCCAGCAGCTACGCAGCCCTCTCTGGGGCCAACGTCCTGACTTTC.